Presented here are 7 T cell receptor beta chains from one specimen sequenced in a study of T cell responses to AZD1222 COVID-19 vaccine (dated by TCRdb to about 2021). Reading the label with the study, this specimen's time point is: baseline before first vaccination. The receptor library was made with the immunoSEQ multiplex PCR assay. What TCRdb holds here is the immuneACCESS table cut down to in-frame rearrangements. Part of the clones is not present; checked against another copy, under half of the missing clones reflect an unresolved V gene, and the others are unexplained. The sample table shows roughly 120,000 clones, and approximately 88% are seen once. The ten largest clonotypes hold roughly 4.2% of the sample. The specimen comprised peripheral blood, sampled on day 0 of AZD1222 vaccination. Receptor source: an adult in good health.

The rearrangement joins TRBV6-4 to TRBJ1-4, with D perhaps TRBD1 (5 bases). Germline V lookup: CDR1 MRHNA, CDR2 SNTAGT. This CDR3 region has 15 residues. V gave up 8 bases and J gave up 7 bases, with 20 bases separating them. CDR3 coding DNA: TGTGCCAGCCCCTCAGGAGGGGAGGAGGGTGAAAAACTGTTTTTT. It encodes CASPSGGEEGEKLFF.

V is TRBV21-1 and J is TRBJ1-2; TRBD1 is taken as the D call from the table, unchecked against the DNA. TRBV21-1 is assigned pseudogene status. This CDR3 spans 13 amino acids. Written as DNA, the CDR3 is TGTGCCAGCTCCCGGGCGGACAGCTATGGCTACACCTTC. Amino acid sequence: CASSRADSYGYTF.

The V and J genes are TRBV6-1 and TRBJ2-1; 9 nucleotides agree with TRBD2. The CDR3 is 16 amino acids. V was clipped by 4 bases and J by 1 base; unmatched bases: 5. Germline values: CDR1 MNHNS, CDR2 SASEGT. As DNA, the CDR3 is TGTGCCAGCAGTGGACTAGCGGCAAGATCCTACAATGAGCAGTTCTTC. Translated: CASSGLAARSYNEQFF.

The chain uses TRBV6-5 and TRBJ1-3; 7 nucleotides align to TRBD1. Germline V lookup: CDR1 MNHEY, CDR2 SVGAGI. The junction had 4 bases not matched to a gene; V was cut back by 10 bases and J by 1 base. The length of the CDR3 is 13 residues. The DNA of the CDR3 is TGTGCCACAACAGGGGCATCTGGAAACACCATATATTTT. Protein product: CATTGASGNTIYF.

The genes are TRBV7-6 and TRBJ2-3, with 9 bases aligning to TRBD2. Unmatched junction bases numbered 13, after V lost 5 bases and J lost 4 bases. CDR1 and CDR2 (germline): SGHVS, FNYEAQ. The CDR3 contains 17 residues. The CDR3 protein is CASSTEIAGVRADTQYF. The CDR3 DNA follows: TGTGCCAGCAGCACCGAGATAGCGGGGGTCCGGGCAGATACGCAGTATTTT.

The V call is TRBV27, the J call TRBJ1-6, with D possibly TRBD1 on 6 matching bases. From germline, CDR1 is MNHEY and CDR2 SMNVEV (reference sequence). The CDR3 length is 14 residues. Trimming shortened V by 10 bases and J by 7 bases, and 17 bases separated the two germline ends. CDR3 region: CATQSWTENSPLHF. The DNA for the CDR3 is TGTGCCACCCAAAGTTGGACAGAGAATTCACCCCTCCACTTT.

The chain combines TRBV6-6 with TRBJ1-1; maybe TRBD1 (6 bases). The germline gives CDR1 MNHNY, CDR2 SVGAGI (reference sequence). This CDR3 region has 12 residues. The CDR3 spells CAGGGLNTEAFF. The CDR3 bases are TGTGCAGGAGGGGGTTTGAACACTGAAGCTTTCTTT.